These 17 T cell receptor beta chains share one sample of origin, sequenced in a study of OX40 agonist ivuxolimab in advanced cancers. Here immunoSEQ multiplex PCR was the method, and the copy in TCRdb shows in-frame clones only, minus some. The repertoire has fewer than 65,000 clones, around 74% of them found once; the top ten carry roughly 10%. The sequenced sample was CD4+ or CD8+ T cells sorted from blood, obtained in a trial of the OX40 agonist ivuxolimab. These receptors originate from an adult with an advanced solid tumor such as melanoma, head and neck, liver or kidney cancer.

J is TRBJ1-3 and V is TRBV5-5; TRBD1 matches 9 bases. V trimming: 3 bases; J trimming: 4 bases; junction bases outside the gene matches: 2. The CDR3 has 14 residues. The germline V gene encodes CDR1 SGHKS and CDR2 YYEKEE (reference sequence). The CDR3 DNA sequence: TGTGCCAGCAGCTCGGGACAGGGAGGAAACACCATATATTTT. Protein product: CASSSGQGGNTIYF. The whole variable domain, filled in from reference TRBV5-5 and TRBJ1-3, reads DAGVTQSPTHLIKTRGQQVTLRCSPISGHKSVSWYQQVLGQGPQFIFQYYEKEERGRGNFPDRFSARQFPNYSSELNVNALLLGDSALYLCASSSGQGGNTIYFGEGSWLTVV.

The chain carries TRBV4-3 and TRBJ2-1; possibly TRBD1 or TRBD2 for D (6 bases each). Germline V gene sequence: CDR1 LGHNA, CDR2 YSLEER. Trimming left V 1 base short and J 0 bases short, with 13 bases between. The CDR3 has 17 amino acids. The CDR3 loop is CASSQAEGGNSYNEQFF. DNA for the CDR3: TGCGCCAGCAGCCAAGCCGAGGGGGGTAACTCCTACAATGAGCAGTTCTTC.

This clone was counted once. The V call is TRBV11-2, the J call TRBJ1-1; D is undetermined. The CDR3 extends over 12 amino acids. V was trimmed by 7 bases and J by 5 bases, leaving 11 bases between them. Germline V gene sequence: CDR1 SGHAT, CDR2 FQNNGV. CDR3 loop: CASNSGTTEAFF. The CDR3 region has the DNA TGTGCCAGCAATTCCGGTACAACTGAAGCTTTCTTT.

The V gene is TRBV29-1, the J gene TRBJ2-1; TRBD2 agrees at 10 bases. CDR3 length equals 15 residues. CDR1 and CDR2 (germline): SQVTM, ANQGSEA. V shed 6 bases and J 3 bases; nucleotides not matched to a gene: 8. The CDR3 spells CSVQGSSGGYNEQFF. CDR3 DNA sequence: TGCAGCGTGCAAGGTTCTAGCGGGGGCTACAATGAGCAGTTCTTC.

The V call is TRBV18, the J call TRBJ2-5; 11 bases fit TRBD2. CDR3 size: 18 residues. Germline CDR1 is KGHSH and CDR2 is LQKENI. Losses at the gene ends were 3 bases for V and 0 bases for J; bases not matched to a gene: 9. Written as DNA, the CDR3 is TGTGCCAGCTCACCGGTCCAACTAGCGGGGGTGTACCAAGAGACCCAGTACTTC. Translating gives CASSPVQLAGVYQETQYF.

The chain uses TRBV6-5 and TRBJ2-3, with no clear D. Germline CDR1 reads MNHEY; CDR2 reads SVGAGI. This CDR3 spans 14 amino acids. V lost 0 bases, J lost 3 bases, and 7 bases lay in between. The CDR3 bases are TGTGCCAGCAGTTACTCACAGAATACAGATACGCAGTATTTT. This gives the protein CASSYSQNTDTQYF.

The chain uses TRBV9 and TRBJ1-1, with D hard to call. Trimming shortened V by 4 bases and J by 0 bases, and 25 bases separated the two germline ends. Germline loops: CDR1 SGDLS, CDR2 YYNGEE. The CDR3 is 19 residues long. Here the CDR3 DNA reads TGTGCCAGCAGCCCGACACCCTCGCAATGGGGTTTTTTGAACACTGAAGCTTTCTTT. Residues: CASSPTPSQWGFLNTEAFF. The full variable domain, completed using reference TRBV9 and TRBJ1-1, is DSGVTQTPKHLITATGQRVTLRCSPRSGDLSVYWYQQSLDQGLQFLIQYYNGEERAKGNILERFSAQQFPDLHSELNLSSLELGDSALYFCASSPTPSQWGFLNTEAFFGQGTRLTVV.

The chain combines TRBV7-2 with TRBJ1-1, with D unresolved. This CDR3 has 16 amino acids. Germline-derived CDR1 and CDR2 are SGHTA and FQGNSA. The ends were cut back, 1 base at V and 2 bases at J, with 14 bases in the middle. The CDR3: CASSLVLGTINTEAFF. Written as DNA, the CDR3 is TGTGCCAGCAGCTTAGTTTTGGGAACAATTAACACTGAAGCTTTCTTT.

This clone has more than one count but fewer than ten. The chain is built from TRBV2 and TRBJ2-2; 7 positions match TRBD2. V shed 9 bases, J shed 1 base, and the junction held 5 bases outside the gene matches. CDR3 length: 14 amino acids. Germline values: CDR1 SNHLY, CDR2 FYNNEI. CDR3 loop: CASLGGQNTGELFF. The CDR3 DNA reads TGTGCCAGTTTGGGAGGGCAGAACACCGGGGAGCTGTTTTTT.

This chain connects TRBV28 to TRBJ1-2, with no clear D. V dropped 1 base and J dropped 4 bases, with 13 bases sitting between them. CDR3 length: 15 amino acids. In germline, CDR1 is MDHEN, CDR2 SYDVKM. CDR3 DNA: TGTGCCAGCAGTTTATCGTCGACACTCATCTATGGCTACACCTTC. This encodes CASSLSSTLIYGYTF.

The chain is built from TRBV7-6 and TRBJ1-4; no reliable D call. This CDR3 spans 14 amino acids. The germline V gene has CDR1 SGHVS and CDR2 FNYEAQ. V lost 6 bases and J lost 3, with 11 bases in between. The CDR3 sequence is CASRKAAANEKLFF. DNA of the CDR3: TGTGCCAGCAGAAAGGCGGCAGCTAATGAAAAACTGTTTTTT.

The chain uses TRBV9 and TRBJ2-5, with D possibly TRBD1 on 5 matching bases. The CDR3 is 13 residues long. Per the germline V gene, CDR1 is SGDLS and CDR2 is YYNGEE. V lost 0 bases and J 5 bases, leaving 8 bases between the germline ends. CDR3 DNA sequence: TGTGCCAGCAGCGTAGTGGACATGGAGACCCAGTACTTC. Translating it yields CASSVVDMETQYF.

The chain couples TRBV6-1 to TRBJ1-6; a weak D match, TRBD1 (5 bases). V gave up 4 bases and J gave up 9 bases, with 19 bases separating them. This CDR3 contains 16 residues. Germline V gene sequence: CDR1 MNHNS, CDR2 SASEGT. CDR3 nucleotide sequence: TGTGCCAGCAGTGCTAAAGGGGCTGGGGGTATTTCACCCCTCCACTTT. Protein sequence: CASSAKGAGGISPLHF.

V and J are TRBV6-6 and TRBJ2-1; 7 positions match TRBD2. This CDR3 is built from 14 residues. Germline loops: CDR1 MNHNY, CDR2 SVGAGI (reference sequence). Trimming took 6 bases from V and 4 from J; bases not matched to a gene: 6. In DNA form, the CDR3 reads TGTGCCAGCAGCCCGACTAGCAATTACAATGAGCAGTTCTTC. Translating it yields CASSPTSNYNEQFF.

This chain uses TRBV19 with TRBJ2-5; D unclear. Germline V CDR1 and CDR2: LNHDA, SQIVND (reference sequence). The CDR3 loop spans 10 amino acids. CDR3 loop: CVGPSETQYF. The CDR3 DNA follows: TGTGTAGGGCCGTCGGAGACCCAGTACTTC.

This clone was detected a few times. The chain is built from TRBV10-3 and TRBJ2-1, with a tentative D call TRBD1 (5 bases). V gave up 0 bases and J gave up 6 bases, with 6 bases separating them. Germline values: CDR1 ENHRY, CDR2 SYGVKD. The CDR3 covers 13 residues. CDR3: CAISESGVNEQFF. DNA of the CDR3: TGTGCCATCAGTGAGTCAGGGGTCAATGAGCAGTTCTTC.

V is TRBV27 and J is TRBJ2-5, with D perhaps given as TRBD1 or TRBD2 (6 bases each). CDR1 and CDR2 (germline): MNHEY, SMNVEV (reference sequence). The CDR3 sequence is 15 residues long. Trimming cost V 4 bases and J 3 bases, with 15 bases left between them. The CDR3 spells CASSWGAVSEETQYF. In nucleotides, the CDR3 is TGTGCCAGCAGTTGGGGGGCGGTCTCGGAAGAGACCCAGTACTTC.